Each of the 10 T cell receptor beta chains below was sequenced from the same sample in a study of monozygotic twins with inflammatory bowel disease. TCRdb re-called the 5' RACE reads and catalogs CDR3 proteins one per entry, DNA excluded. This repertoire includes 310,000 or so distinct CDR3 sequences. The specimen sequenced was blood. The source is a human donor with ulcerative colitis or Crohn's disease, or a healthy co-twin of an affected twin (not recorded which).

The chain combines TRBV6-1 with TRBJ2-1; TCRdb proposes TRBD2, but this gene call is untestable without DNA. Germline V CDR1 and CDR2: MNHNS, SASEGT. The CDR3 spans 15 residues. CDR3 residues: CASRPAEIKRNEQFF.

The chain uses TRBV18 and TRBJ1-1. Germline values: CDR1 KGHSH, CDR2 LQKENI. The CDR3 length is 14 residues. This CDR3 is CASSPQVLNTEAFF.

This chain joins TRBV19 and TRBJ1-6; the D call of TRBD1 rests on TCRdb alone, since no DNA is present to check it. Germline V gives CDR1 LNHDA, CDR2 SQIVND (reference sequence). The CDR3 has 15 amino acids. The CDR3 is CASTDRAIKGSPLHF.

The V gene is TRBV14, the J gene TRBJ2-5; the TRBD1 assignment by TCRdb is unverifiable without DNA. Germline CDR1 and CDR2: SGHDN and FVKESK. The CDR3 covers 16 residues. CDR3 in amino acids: CASSQGGNNPWETQYF.

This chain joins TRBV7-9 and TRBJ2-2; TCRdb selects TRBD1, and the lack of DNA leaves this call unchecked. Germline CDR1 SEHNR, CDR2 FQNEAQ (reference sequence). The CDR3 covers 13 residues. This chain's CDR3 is CASSRQGSGELFF.

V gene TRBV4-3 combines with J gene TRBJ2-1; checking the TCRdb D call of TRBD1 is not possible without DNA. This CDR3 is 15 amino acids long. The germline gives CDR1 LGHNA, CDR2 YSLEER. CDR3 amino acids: CASSQESDRGQRQFF.

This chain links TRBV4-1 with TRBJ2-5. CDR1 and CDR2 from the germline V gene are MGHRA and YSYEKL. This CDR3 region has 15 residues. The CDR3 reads CASSQGGSDQETQYF.

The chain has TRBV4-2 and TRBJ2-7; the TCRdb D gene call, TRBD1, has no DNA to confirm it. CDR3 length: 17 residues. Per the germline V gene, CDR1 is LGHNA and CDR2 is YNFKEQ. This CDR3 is CASSQETLGGGPYEQYF.

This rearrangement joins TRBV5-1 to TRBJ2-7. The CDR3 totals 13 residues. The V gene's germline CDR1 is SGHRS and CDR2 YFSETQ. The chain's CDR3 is CASSLYSSYEQYF.

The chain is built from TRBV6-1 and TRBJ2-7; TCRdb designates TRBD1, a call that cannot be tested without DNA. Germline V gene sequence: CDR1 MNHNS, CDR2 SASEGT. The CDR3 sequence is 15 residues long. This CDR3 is CASRPLTGGSYEQYF.